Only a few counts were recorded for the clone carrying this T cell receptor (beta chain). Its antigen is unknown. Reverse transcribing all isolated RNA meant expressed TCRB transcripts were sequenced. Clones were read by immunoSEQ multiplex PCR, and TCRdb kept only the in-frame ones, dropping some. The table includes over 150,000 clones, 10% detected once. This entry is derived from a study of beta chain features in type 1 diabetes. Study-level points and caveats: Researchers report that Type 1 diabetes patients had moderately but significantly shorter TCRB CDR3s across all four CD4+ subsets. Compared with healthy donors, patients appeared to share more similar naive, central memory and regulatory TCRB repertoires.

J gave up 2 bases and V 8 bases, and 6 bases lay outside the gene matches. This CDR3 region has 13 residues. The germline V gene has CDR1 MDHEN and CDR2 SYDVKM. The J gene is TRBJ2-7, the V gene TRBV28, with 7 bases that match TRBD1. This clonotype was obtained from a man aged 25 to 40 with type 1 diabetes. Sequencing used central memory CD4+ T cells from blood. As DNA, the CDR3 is TGTGCCAGCGGGGGACAGCCGACCTACGAGCAGTACTTC. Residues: CASGGQPTYEQYF.